The entry below describes one T cell receptor (beta chain). Its antigen is as yet unknown. The data originate from a study of T cell responses to AZD1222 COVID-19 vaccine. Study-wide points: Every sample of the repertoires postdated the peak T cell response. Spike-specific TCR breadth rose after two AZD1222 doses, and depth rose as well. In a largely white British group with more females than males, clonal diversity was possibly underestimated. Unmutated variant regions are reportedly the target of nearly half of TCRs that are spike-specific.

With 3 bases removed from V and 0 bases from J, the gap between germline ends came to 15 bases. The germline CDR1 and CDR2 sequences are MGHRA and YSYEKL. This CDR3 contains 17 residues. TCRdb's table, derived via immunoSEQ multiplex PCR, lists solely in-frame clones and lacks some. The sample lists roughly 170,000 clones, approximately 90% occurring once. The V call is TRBV4-1, the J call TRBJ2-4; possible D gene TRBD2, 6 bases. The receptor was derived from an adult in good health. Here the sequenced sample was peripheral blood, taken on day 0 of AZD1222 vaccination. CDR3 nucleotide sequence: TGCGCCAGCAGCCATGGTGGGGGGACCTTAGCCAAAAACATTCAGTACTTC. This codes for CASSHGGGTLAKNIQYF.